Sequencing of this T cell receptor beta chain was carried out in a study of response to subunit inactivated influenza vaccine. Study outcomes and limitations: New T cells are recruited in small numbers by each seasonal influenza vaccination, according to the authors' suggestion.

This clonotype occurred many times. Its target is unknown. Germline CDR1 and CDR2: MDHEN and SYDVKM. V shed 3 bases and J shed 11 bases, with 10 bases lying between them. This CDR3 has 11 amino acids. TCRdb fed the RT-PCR reads into MiXCR, producing one record per CDR3 protein. This repertoire shows 150,000 to 200,000 distinct CDR3 sequences, about 10% found once; its top ten account for roughly a third. The sequence came from a man between 45 and 75 years old who received an inactivated influenza vaccine. This sample comprised CD8+ T cells sorted from PBMCs, obtained around 25 months after vaccination. The chain joins TRBV28 to TRBJ1-1; D uncertain. For the CDR3, the DNA is TGTGCCAGCAGTTTTGCCCGAGGGGCTTTCTTT. Its translation: CASSFARGAFF.